These 10 T cell receptor beta chains originate from one sample sequenced in a study of blood T cell repertoires in COVID-19. TCRdb keeps only in-frame clones here, not all; method: immunoSEQ multiplex PCR. The sample records 200,000 to 250,000 clones, approximately 75% being singletons. The sequencing input was PBMCs or T cells enriched from blood (not recorded which). The receptors were gathered from a man aged 40-49 years who had recovered from COVID-19.

This clone occurred a few times. This specimen includes other DNA sequences encoding the same CDR3. The chain carries TRBV29-1 and TRBJ2-2; possible D gene TRBD1, 5 bases. Trimming removed 5 bases from V and 1 base from J, with 5 bases in between. This CDR3 region has 12 residues. The germline CDR1 and CDR2 sequences are SQVTM and ANQGSEA. Written as DNA, the CDR3 is TGCAGCGTTACAGGGAACACCGGGGAGCTGTTTTTT. It specifies CSVTGNTGELFF.

This rearrangement joins TRBV14 to TRBJ1-1, with D maybe TRBD1 (5 bases). Trimming cost V 0 bases and J 7 bases, with 18 bases left between them. CDR3 length: 16 amino acids. In germline, CDR1 is SGHDN, CDR2 FVKESK. The CDR3 bases are TGTGCCAGCAGCCAAGATTCCGCAGGGCGCGTCCGTGAAGCTTTCTTT. Translation gives CASSQDSAGRVREAFF.

The chain is built from TRBV7-2 and TRBJ2-5; 13 bases map to TRBD2. Trimming at V came to 5 bases and at J to 9 bases, leaving 12 bases not matched to a gene. Germline V gives CDR1 SGHTA, CDR2 FQGNSA. This CDR3 contains 16 residues. CDR3 in DNA: TGTGCCAGCAGCAAGGGACTAGCGGGACCGTCGGTACCCCAGTACTTC. Protein: CASSKGLAGPSVPQYF.

The V and J genes are TRBV5-4 and TRBJ2-3, with TRBD2 matching 10 bases. V was pared by 1 base and J by 3 bases, with 5 bases of the junction left unmatched. This CDR3 is built from 16 residues. CDR1 and CDR2 from the germline V gene are SGHNT and YYREEE (reference sequence). The CDR3 DNA follows: TGTGCCAGCAGCTTGCTAGCGGGGGACCCAACAGATACGCAGTATTTT. It is translated as CASSLLAGDPTDTQYF.

This chain uses TRBV11-2 with TRBJ2-3; D gene ambiguous. This CDR3 has 11 residues. The V and J ends lost 6 bases and 3 bases respectively, with 4 bases between them. Germline loops: CDR1 SGHAT, CDR2 FQNNGV. DNA for the CDR3: TGTGCCAGCAGTTCGACAGATACGCAGTATTTT. Translating gives CASSSTDTQYF.

The chain uses TRBV6-5 and TRBJ2-7; a possible D gene is TRBD2 (5 bases). Looked up from germline, CDR1 is MNHEY and CDR2 is SVGAGI. The V gene lost 0 bases and the J gene lost 7 bases, with 10 bases spanning the gap. The CDR3 has 13 amino acids. CDR3: CASSYSSTGEQYF. For the CDR3, the DNA is TGTGCCAGCAGTTACTCGAGCACGGGGGAGCAGTACTTC.

Only one count was recorded for this clone. The rearrangement links TRBV18 to TRBJ1-1; D is unclear. Deletions cut 0 bases from V and 5 bases from J, with 10 bases between. The CDR3 extends over 14 amino acids. Germline V CDR1 and CDR2: KGHSH, LQKENI. CDR3 sequence (DNA): TGTGCCAGCTCACCACCGGGGAGGGCAACTGAAGCTTTCTTT. This gives the protein CASSPPGRATEAFF.

This rearrangement joins TRBV9 to TRBJ1-1; no clear D gene. The germline CDR1 and CDR2 sequences are SGDLS and YYNGEE. The CDR3 is made up of 15 amino acids. V gave up 10 bases and J gave up 0 bases, with 19 bases separating them. The CDR3 DNA follows: TGTGCCTCCAGCGGTTCACAAAACCTGAACACTGAAGCTTTCTTT. Translated, it gives CASSGSQNLNTEAFF.

The rearrangement links TRBV5-4 to TRBJ2-7, with TRBD2 matching over 7 bases. The CDR3 contains 14 residues. Germline CDR1 reads SGHNT; CDR2 reads YYREEE (reference sequence). V lost 2 bases to trimming and J lost 3 bases; unmatched junction nucleotides: 5. The chain's CDR3 is CASSLGRGSYEQYF. In DNA form, the CDR3 reads TGTGCCAGCAGCTTAGGTCGCGGGAGCTACGAGCAGTACTTC.

This chain links TRBV7-3 with TRBJ2-6, with D uncertain. Trimming pared 3 bases from V and 0 bases from J, leaving 12 bases between. Germline V gene lookup returns CDR1 SGHTA and CDR2 FQGTGA. This CDR3 spans 17 amino acids. DNA for the CDR3: TGTGCCAGCAGCTTCGCGTCCTTAGCCTCTGGGGCCAACGTCCTGACTTTC. Its protein is CASSFASLASGANVLTF.